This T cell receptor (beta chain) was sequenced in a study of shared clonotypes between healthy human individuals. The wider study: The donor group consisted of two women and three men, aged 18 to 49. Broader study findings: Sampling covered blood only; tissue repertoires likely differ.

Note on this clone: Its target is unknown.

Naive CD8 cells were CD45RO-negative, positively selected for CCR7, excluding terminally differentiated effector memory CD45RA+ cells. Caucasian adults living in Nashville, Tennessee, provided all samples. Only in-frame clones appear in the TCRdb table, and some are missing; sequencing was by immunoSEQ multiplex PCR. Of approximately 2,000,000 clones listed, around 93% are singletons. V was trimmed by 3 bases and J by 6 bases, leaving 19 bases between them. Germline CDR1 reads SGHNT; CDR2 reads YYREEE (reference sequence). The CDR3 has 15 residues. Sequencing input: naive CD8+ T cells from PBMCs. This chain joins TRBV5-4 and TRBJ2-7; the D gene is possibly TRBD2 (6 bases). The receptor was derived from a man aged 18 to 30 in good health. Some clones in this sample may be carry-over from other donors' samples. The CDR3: CASSSTSELRGEQYF. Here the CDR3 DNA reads TGTGCCAGCAGCTCCACCAGCGAATTGCGGGGCGAGCAGTACTTC.